The clone carrying this T cell receptor beta chain was observed many times. Its cognate antigen is unknown. This sample was taken from a study of regulatory T cells in long-lasting Graves disease. The time point is: persistent/refractory GD, antithyroid drugs over 5 years with positive TRAb. The TCR library was made from RNA extracted from PBMCs. This CDR3 comprises 12 residues. The V end was cut by 1 base, the J end by 13 bases, with 11 bases between. Study results and caveats: Persistent Graves' patients showed less TCR diversity than newly diagnosed ones. Not thyroid tissue but only peripheral blood was studied.

Arm-PCR with iRepertoire HTBI primers amplified the CDR3 regions for these TCR beta libraries. TCRdb reprocessed the multiplex PCR reads with MiXCR, giving one entry per CDR3 protein. The table records 400,000 or so distinct CDR3 sequences, roughly 20% of them present only once. This sequence joins TRBV12-3 or TRBV12-4 and TRBJ1-5; TRBD1 is a possible D gene (6 bases). Sequencing was performed on peripheral blood mononuclear cells (PBMCs), taken when the disease was refractory, from a patient treated with antithyroid drugs. This clonotype was obtained from a female donor with Graves disease. CDR3 loop: CASSLETGSQHF. In DNA, the CDR3 is TGTGCCAGCAGTTTAGAAACAGGGTCTCAGCATTTT.